This TCR beta chain was identified in a study of shared clonotypes between healthy human individuals. Looking at the study overall: Sampling drew on donors who were a couple of women and a few men aged 18 to 49.

Per germline, CDR1 SGHRS and CDR2 YFSETQ. V dropped 0 bases and J dropped 5 bases, with 6 bases sitting between them. This CDR3 spans 13 amino acids. Method: immunoSEQ multiplex PCR; TCRdb's copy keeps in-frame clones and lacks some. This sample has about 710,000 clones, with over 55% found just once. The sequenced material came from memory CD4+ T cells sorted from blood. This sample's subset: CD45RA-negative fraction. The source of this sequence is a woman in her 30s in good health. The chain employs TRBV5-1 and TRBJ1-5; D is unresolved. This CDR3 is CASSLDSYQPQHF. CDR3 sequence (DNA): TGCGCCAGCAGCTTGGACAGTTATCAGCCCCAGCATTTT.